Below are 3 T cell receptor beta chains sequenced from a single sample in a study of tissue T cells after allogeneic stem cell transplantation. Generated by immunoSEQ multiplex PCR, the TCRdb table keeps only in-frame clones and is missing some. The sample records about 22,000 clones, roughly 72% being singletons. The source material was spleen. The receptors were sampled from a female BALB/c mouse in good health. This strain's MHC haplotype is H2-d.

This clone was counted a few times. Any gene name here is a mouse gene name. The read halts 1 residue ahead of the CDR3 end, with the missing end drawn from the germline J gene. The chain links TRBV29 to TRBJ2-7; 10 positions match TRBD1. The CDR3 totals 13 residues. Germline trimming cut 2 bases from V and 7 bases from J; bases unmatched to any gene: 2. CDR1 MSHET and CDR2 SYDVDS come from the germline V gene. The CDR3 DNA, read in part, is TGTGCTAGCAGTTTAGACAGGGGGCGCGAACAGTAC. This translates into CASSLDRGREQY. The entire CDR3 is CASSLDRGREQYF.

As regards this clone: Gene names and germline match the mouse. Read sequence stops 1 residue before the CDR3 end, and the germline J gene provides the missing end. The chain uses TRBV13-1 and TRBJ2-3; TRBD1 might be the D (5 bases). Germline V gene lookup returns CDR1 NSHNY and CDR2 SYGAGN. Trimming took off 5 bases at V and 0 bases at J, with 7 bases between the two ends. CDR3 size: 13 residues. The CDR3 here is CASSQGSAETLYF. The part of the CDR3 DNA that was read is TGTGCCAGCAGCCAGGGTAGTGCAGAAACGCTGTAT.

This clone was detected only once. Germline and genes: mouse. CDR3 region: CGGRGGGEQYF. The covered CDR3 bases are TGTGGGGGCCGCGGGGGCGGTGAACAGTAC. This sequence joins TRBV29 and TRBJ2-7; D may match TRBD1 or TRBD2 (6 bases each). The read terminates 1 residue before the CDR3 end, so the remaining end is supplied by the germline J gene. The germline V gene encodes CDR1 MSHET and CDR2 SYDVDS. The CDR3 sequence is 11 residues long.